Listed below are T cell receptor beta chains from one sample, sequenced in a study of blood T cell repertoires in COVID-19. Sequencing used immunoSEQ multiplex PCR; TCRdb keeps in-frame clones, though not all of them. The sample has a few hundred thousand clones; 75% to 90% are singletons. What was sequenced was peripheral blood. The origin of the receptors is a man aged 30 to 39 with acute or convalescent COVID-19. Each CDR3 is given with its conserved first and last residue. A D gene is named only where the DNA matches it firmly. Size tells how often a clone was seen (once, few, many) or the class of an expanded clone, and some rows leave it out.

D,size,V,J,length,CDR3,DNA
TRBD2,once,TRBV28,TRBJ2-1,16,CASSLRIAGGHDEQFF,TGTGCCAGCAGTTTAAGGATAGCGGGGGGGCACGATGAGCAGTTCTTC
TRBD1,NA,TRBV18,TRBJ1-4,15,CASSLLQGTNEKLFF,TGTGCCAGCTCACTATTACAGGGGACTAATGAAAAACTGTTTTTT
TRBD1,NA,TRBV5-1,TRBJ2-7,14,CASSLTGAPVEQYF,TGCGCCAGCAGCTTAACAGGGGCTCCTGTCGAGCAGTACTTC
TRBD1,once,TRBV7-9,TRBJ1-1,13,CANTTGVGTEAFF,TGTGCCAACACGACAGGGGTTGGCACTGAAGCTTTCTTT
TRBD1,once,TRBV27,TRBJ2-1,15,CASSRGTGGKYEQFF,TGTGCCAGCAGTCGGGGAACAGGGGGGAAGTATGAGCAGTTCTTC
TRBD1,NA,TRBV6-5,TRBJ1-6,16,CASSYEARGLGSPLHF,TGTGCCAGCAGTTACGAGGCCAGGGGGTTGGGTTCACCCCTCCACTTT
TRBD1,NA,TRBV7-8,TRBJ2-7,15,CASSLVGTGLYEQYF,TGTGCCAGCAGCTTAGTAGGGACAGGTCTATACGAGCAGTACTTC
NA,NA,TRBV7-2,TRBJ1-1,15,CASSLVAILNTEAFF,TGTGCCAGCAGCTTAGTAGCCATTTTGAACACTGAAGCTTTCTTT
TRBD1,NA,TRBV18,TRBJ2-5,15,CASSPEAGGWETQYF,TGTGCCAGCTCACCGGAGGCAGGGGGCTGGGAGACCCAGTACTTC
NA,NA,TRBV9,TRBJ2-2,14,CASSVESAAGELFF,TGTGCCAGCAGCGTAGAGTCCGCGGCCGGGGAGCTGTTTTTT
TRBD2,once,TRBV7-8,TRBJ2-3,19,CASSLLNGGTSGSTDTQYF,TGTGCCAGCAGCTTATTGAATGGGGGGACTAGCGGGAGCACAGATACGCAGTATTTT
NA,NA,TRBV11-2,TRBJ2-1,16,CASSSGPGEAYNEQFF,TGTGCCAGCAGCTCCGGACCAGGGGAAGCCTACAATGAGCAGTTCTTC
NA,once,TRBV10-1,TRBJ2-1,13,CASNDLAYNEQFF,TGCGCCAGCAACGACTTGGCCTACAATGAGCAGTTCTTC
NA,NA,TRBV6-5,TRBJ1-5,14,CASSSHQIGQPQHF,TGTGCCAGCAGTTCCCACCAAATTGGCCAGCCCCAGCATTTT
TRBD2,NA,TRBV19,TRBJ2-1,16,CASSIRVAPGGNEQFF,TGTGCCAGTAGTATTAGAGTGGCCCCGGGGGGGAATGAGCAGTTCTTC
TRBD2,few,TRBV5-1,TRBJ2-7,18,CASSSLLTSGPSGGEQYF,TGCGCCAGCAGCTCGCTATTGACTAGCGGGCCCTCGGGCGGTGAGCAGTACTTC
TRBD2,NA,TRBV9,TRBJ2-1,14,CASSLRGGAYEQFF,TGTGCCAGCAGCCTTCGCGGGGGGGCCTATGAGCAGTTCTTC
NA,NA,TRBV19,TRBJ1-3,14,CASSYTGRRNTIYF,TGTGCCAGTAGTTATACAGGACGCCGAAACACCATATATTTT
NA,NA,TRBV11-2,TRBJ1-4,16,CASSPGAMVTNEKLFF,TGTGCCAGCAGCCCCGGTGCCATGGTGACTAATGAAAAACTGTTTTTT
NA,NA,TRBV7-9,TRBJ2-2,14,CASEKVFGAGELFF,NA
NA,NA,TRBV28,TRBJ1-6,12,CASVGQNSPLHF,TGTGCCAGCGTTGGTCAGAATTCACCCCTCCACTTT
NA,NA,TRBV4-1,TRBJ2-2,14,CASSWGVNTGELFF,TGCGCCAGCAGCTGGGGGGTCAACACCGGGGAGCTGTTTTTT
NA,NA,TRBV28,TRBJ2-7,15,CASSSPGLSSYEQYF,TGTGCCAGCAGTTCTCCAGGGTTAAGCTCCTACGAGCAGTACTTC
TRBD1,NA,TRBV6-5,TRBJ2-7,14,CASSTDRVRAEQYF,TGTGCCAGCAGTACCGACAGGGTCCGGGCCGAGCAGTACTTC